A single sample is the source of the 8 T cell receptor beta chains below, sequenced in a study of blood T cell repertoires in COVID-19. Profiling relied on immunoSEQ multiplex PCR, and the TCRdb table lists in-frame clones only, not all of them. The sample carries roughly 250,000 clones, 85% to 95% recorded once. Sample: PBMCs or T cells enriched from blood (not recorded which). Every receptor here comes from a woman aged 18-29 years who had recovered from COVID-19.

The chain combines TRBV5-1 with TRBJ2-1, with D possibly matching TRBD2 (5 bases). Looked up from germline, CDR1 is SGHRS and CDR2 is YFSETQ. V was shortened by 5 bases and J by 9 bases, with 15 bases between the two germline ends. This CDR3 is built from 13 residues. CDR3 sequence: CASRLEGPSEQFF. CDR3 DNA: TGCGCCAGCAGGTTAGAGGGCCCTAGTGAGCAGTTCTTC.

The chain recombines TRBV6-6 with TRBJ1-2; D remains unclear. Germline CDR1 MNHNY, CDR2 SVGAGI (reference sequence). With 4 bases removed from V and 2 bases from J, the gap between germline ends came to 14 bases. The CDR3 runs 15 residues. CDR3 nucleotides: TGTGCCAGCAGTTTACCCCAGACGGAGAACTATGGCTACACCTTC. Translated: CASSLPQTENYGYTF.

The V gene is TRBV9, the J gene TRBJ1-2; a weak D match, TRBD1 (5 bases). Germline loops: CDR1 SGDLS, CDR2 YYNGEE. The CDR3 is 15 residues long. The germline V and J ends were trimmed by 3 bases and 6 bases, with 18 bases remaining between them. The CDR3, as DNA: TGTGCCAGCAGCGCCAGGATGGGAGGGGTGCATGGCTACACCTTC. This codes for CASSARMGGVHGYTF.

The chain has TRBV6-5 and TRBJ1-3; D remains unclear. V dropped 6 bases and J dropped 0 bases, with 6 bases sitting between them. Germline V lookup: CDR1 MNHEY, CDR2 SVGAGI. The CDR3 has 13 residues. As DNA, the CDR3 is TGTGCCAGCAGGCCGGGCTCTGGAAACACCATATATTTT. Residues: CASRPGSGNTIYF.

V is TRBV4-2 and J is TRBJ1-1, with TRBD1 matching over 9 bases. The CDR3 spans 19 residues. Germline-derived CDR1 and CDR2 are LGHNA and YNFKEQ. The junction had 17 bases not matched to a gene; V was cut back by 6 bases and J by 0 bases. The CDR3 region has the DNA TGTGCCAGCAGACACGGACAGGGGCTGTCGACTGGGGTGAACACTGAAGCTTTCTTT. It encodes CASRHGQGLSTGVNTEAFF.

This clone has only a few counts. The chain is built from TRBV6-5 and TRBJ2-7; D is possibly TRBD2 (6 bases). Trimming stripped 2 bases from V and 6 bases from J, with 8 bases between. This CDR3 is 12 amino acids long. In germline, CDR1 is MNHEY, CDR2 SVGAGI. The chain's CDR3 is CASSYVGGEQYF. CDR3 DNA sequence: TGTGCCAGCAGTTACGTGGGAGGCGAGCAGTACTTC.

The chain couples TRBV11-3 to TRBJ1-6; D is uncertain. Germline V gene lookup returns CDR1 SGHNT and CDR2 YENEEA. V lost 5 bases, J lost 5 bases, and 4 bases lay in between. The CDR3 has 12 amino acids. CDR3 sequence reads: CASSPNNSPLHF. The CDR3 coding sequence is TGTGCCAGCAGCCCAAATAATTCACCCCTCCACTTT.

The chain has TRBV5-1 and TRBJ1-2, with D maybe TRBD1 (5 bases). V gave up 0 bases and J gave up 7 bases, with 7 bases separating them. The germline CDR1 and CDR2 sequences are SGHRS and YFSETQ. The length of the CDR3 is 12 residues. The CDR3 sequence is CASSLDRSGYTF. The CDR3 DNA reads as TGCGCCAGCAGCTTGGACAGGTCTGGCTACACCTTC.